The entry below describes one T cell receptor beta chain. This clonotype was seen a handful of times. What this receptor recognizes is not known. No base qualities exist here, and no much larger clone lies one base off it. The germline V gene supplies CDR1 SGHRS and CDR2 YFSETQ. The CDR3 runs 13 amino acids, cysteine and phenylalanine included. Of all the DNA, just the CDR3 is kept, 39 bases in frame from base 1. V is cut by 3 bases and J by 2 bases, and the space between the germline ends is 5 bases. Library method: 5' RACE. Sequencer: NextSeq 500. In the TCR library protocol, unique molecular identifiers were attached to individual cDNA molecules to correct for PCR bias and sequencing error. Both TCR alpha and beta chains were sequenced, and tight co-correlation was observed between alpha and beta sequence abundances in each sample. In the source study's methods: V gene, J gene and CDR3 annotation of TCR sequences was performed with Decombinator V4. Expanded TCRs were defined as changing significantly between any two time points under a Poisson model with p below 0.0001. Abundances of TCRs were expressed as counts per million after normalisation to the total number of TCRs sequenced in each sample. TRAV1-2 paired with TRAJ12, TRAJ20 or TRAJ33 defined MAIT TCRs, while TRAV10 paired with TRAJ18 defined iNKT TCRs. VDJdb, accessed 1 November 2021, was searched for CMV, EBV and SARS-CoV-2 annotated TCRs, excluding TCRs annotated for multiple antigens. In TCRdb, the public reads were trimmed at Q25 with fastp and aligned with MiXCR, with productive beta chains retained. Every distinct CDR3 protein forms one entry, paired with its most common genes and DNA. These V and J calls originate from TCRdb's pipeline instead of the authors' own analysis. Here the sample has 100,000 to 150,000 distinct CDR3 sequences; 15% occur a single time. The ten largest clones take up 21% of the sample.

A case-control design nested within a healthcare worker cohort in London, UK, was used, with weekly nasopharyngeal swab PCR tests and blood sampling performed. Healthcare workers were recruited between 23 and 31 March 2020, during the week of the UK lockdown, and were followed weekly for up to roughly 15 weeks. This specimen belongs to a study of early T cells in non-severe SARS-CoV-2 infection (dated by TCRdb to the early 2020s). Some background on the complete study: Because TCR sequencing was done on bulk RNA from unsorted whole blood, the alpha and beta chains could not be paired.

Broad study findings and their caveats: VDJdb matching was skewed toward anti-spike CD8 responses and likely underestimated virus-specific expansions by missing private and CD4 specificities.

The sequence is built from TRBV5-1 and TRBJ2-2; the D segment could be TRBD1, given 5 matching bases. The source of this sequence is an adult who was a healthcare worker with PCR-confirmed SARS-CoV-2 infection or an uninfected control (not recorded which). Sequenced material: whole blood. The CDR3 here reads CASSWGNTGELFF. The nucleotide sequence is given as TGCGCCAGCAGCTGGGGCAACACCGGGGAGCTGTTTTTT.